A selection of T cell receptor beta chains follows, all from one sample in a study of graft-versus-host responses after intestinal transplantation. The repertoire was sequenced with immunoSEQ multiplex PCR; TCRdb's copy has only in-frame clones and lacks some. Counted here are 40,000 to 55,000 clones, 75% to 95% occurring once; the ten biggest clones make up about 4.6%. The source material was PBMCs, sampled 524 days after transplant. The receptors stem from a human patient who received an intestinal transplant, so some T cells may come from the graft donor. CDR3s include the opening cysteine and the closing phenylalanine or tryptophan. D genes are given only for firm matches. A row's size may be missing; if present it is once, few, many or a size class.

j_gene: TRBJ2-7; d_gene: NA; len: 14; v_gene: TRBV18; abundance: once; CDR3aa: CASSPGGISYEQYF; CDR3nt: TGTGCCAGCTCACCAGGCGGTATCTCCTACGAGCAGTACTTC
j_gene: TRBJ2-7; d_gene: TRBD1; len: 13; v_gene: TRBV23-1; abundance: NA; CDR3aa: CASIGQGNDEQYF; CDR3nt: TGCGCCAGCATTGGACAGGGTAACGACGAGCAGTACTTC
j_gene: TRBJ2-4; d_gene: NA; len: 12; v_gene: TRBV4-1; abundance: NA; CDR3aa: CASSDPKNIQYF; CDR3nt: TGCGCCAGCTCCGACCCCAAAAACATTCAGTACTTC
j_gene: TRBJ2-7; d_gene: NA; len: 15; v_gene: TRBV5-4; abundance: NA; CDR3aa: CASSLDRSGTYEQYF; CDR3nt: TGTGCCAGCAGCTTGGACCGTTCAGGGACCTACGAGCAGTACTTC
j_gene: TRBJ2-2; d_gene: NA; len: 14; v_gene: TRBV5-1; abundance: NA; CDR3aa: CASSGGFNGGELFF; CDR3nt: TGCGCCAGCAGCGGGGGTTTTAACGGCGGGGAGCTGTTTTTT
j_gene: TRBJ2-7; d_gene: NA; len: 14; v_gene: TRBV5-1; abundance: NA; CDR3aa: CASSPSGWTYEQYF; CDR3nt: TGCGCCAGCAGCCCCTCAGGGTGGACCTACGAGCAGTACTTC
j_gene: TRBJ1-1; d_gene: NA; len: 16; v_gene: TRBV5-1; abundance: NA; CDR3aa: CASSSLEGGLRTEAFF; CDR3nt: TGCGCCAGCAGCTCCCTCGAAGGGGGACTCCGCACTGAAGCTTTCTTT
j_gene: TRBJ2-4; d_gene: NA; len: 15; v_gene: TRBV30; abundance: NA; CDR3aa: CAWSSGLIAKNIQYF; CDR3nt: TGTGCCTGGAGTTCTGGGTTAATAGCCAAAAACATTCAGTACTTC
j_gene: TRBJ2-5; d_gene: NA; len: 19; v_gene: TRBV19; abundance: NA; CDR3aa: CASSPPGLAGFRRRETQYF; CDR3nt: NA
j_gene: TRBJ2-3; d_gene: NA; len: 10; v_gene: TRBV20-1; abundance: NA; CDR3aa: CIAGRDTQYF; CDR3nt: TGCATCGCAGGGAGAGATACGCAGTATTTT
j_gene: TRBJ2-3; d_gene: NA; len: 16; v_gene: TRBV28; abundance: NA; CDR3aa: CASSRLPSLSTDTQYF; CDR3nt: TGTGCCAGCAGTAGACTGCCTAGCCTCTCCACAGATACGCAGTATTTT
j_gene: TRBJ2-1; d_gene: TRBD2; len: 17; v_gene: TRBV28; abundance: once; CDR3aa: CASGWEASGRAENEQFF; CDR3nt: TGTGCCAGCGGGTGGGAGGCTAGCGGGAGGGCCGAGAATGAGCAGTTCTTC
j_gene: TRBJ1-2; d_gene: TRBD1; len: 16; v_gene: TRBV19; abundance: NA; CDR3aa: CASSTGTAKLNYGYTF; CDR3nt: TGTGCCAGTAGTACCGGGACAGCGAAACTAAACTATGGCTACACCTTC
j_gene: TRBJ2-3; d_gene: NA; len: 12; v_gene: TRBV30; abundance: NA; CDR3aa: CVMGGYTDTQYF; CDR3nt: TGTGTCATGGGGGGATACACAGATACGCAGTATTTT
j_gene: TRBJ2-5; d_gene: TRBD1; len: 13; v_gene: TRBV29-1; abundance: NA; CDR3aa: CSVAGTGSETQYF; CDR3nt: TGCAGCGTAGCCGGGACAGGGTCAGAGACCCAGTACTTC
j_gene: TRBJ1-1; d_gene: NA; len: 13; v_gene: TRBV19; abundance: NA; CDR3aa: CASRITMNTEAFF; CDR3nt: TGTGCCAGTAGGATTACCATGAACACTGAAGCTTTCTTT